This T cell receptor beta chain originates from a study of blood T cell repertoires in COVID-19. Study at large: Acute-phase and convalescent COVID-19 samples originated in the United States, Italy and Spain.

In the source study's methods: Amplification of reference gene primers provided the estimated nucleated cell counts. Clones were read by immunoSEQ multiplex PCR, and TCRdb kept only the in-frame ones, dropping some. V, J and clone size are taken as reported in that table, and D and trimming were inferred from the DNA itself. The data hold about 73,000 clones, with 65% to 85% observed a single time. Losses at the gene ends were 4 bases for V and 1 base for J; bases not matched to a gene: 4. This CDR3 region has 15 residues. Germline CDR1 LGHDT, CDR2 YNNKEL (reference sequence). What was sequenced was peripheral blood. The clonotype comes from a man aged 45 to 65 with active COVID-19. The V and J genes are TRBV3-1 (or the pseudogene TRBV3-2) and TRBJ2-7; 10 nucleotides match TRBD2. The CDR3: CASSLSSGRSYEQYF. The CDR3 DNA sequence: TGTGCCAGCAGCCTCAGTAGCGGGAGGTCCTACGAGCAGTACTTC.